The 7 T cell receptor beta chains below come from one sample, sequenced in a study of shared clonotypes between healthy human individuals. TCRdb's table, derived via immunoSEQ multiplex PCR, lists solely in-frame clones and lacks some. This sample has about 1.5 million clones, with around 98% found just once. Sample: naive CD4+ T cells sorted from blood. As for subset: CD45RA+ positively selected. These TCRs come from a man aged 25 to 40 in good health.

This clone was observed once. This rearrangement joins TRBV11-2 to TRBJ2-7; 9 bases align to TRBD1. V shed 2 bases, J shed 2 bases, and the junction held 13 bases outside the gene matches. CDR1 is SGHAT and CDR2 is FQNNGV in the germline V gene. The CDR3 is made up of 18 amino acids. Here the CDR3 DNA reads TGTGCCAGCAGCTTATCGACCGGGACAGGGTACGAAACCTACGAGCAGTACTTC. Translation: CASSLSTGTGYETYEQYF.

This rearrangement joins TRBV2 to TRBJ2-3; 9 positions agree with TRBD1. This CDR3 is built from 15 residues. The V segment lost 5 bases and the J segment 4 bases; nucleotides outside the gene matches: 7. From germline, CDR1 is SNHLY and CDR2 FYNNEI. CDR3 nucleotides: TGTGCCAGCAGTCCGGGACAGGGTGGCCCAGATACGCAGTATTTT. Translating gives CASSPGQGGPDTQYF. The full variable domain, rest sourced from reference TRBV2 and TRBJ2-3, is EPEVTQTPSHQVTQMGQEVILRCVPISNHLYFYWYRQILGQKVEFLVSFYNNEISEKSEIFDDQFSVERPDGSNFTLKIRSTKLEDSAMYFCASSPGQGGPDTQYFGPGTRLTVL.

CDR3 sequence (DNA): TGTGCCAGCAGTGACCAGCCTAGGGGGGAGCTGTTTTTT. This translates into CASSDQPRGELFF. The chain uses TRBV25-1 and TRBJ2-2, with D hard to call. Germline CDR1 reads MGHDK; CDR2 reads SYGVNS. With 3 bases removed from V and 8 bases from J, the gap between germline ends came to 10 bases. This CDR3 is 13 amino acids long.

The V gene is TRBV7-8, the J gene TRBJ1-2; 8 nucleotides line up with TRBD1. Looked up from germline, CDR1 is SGHVS and CDR2 is FQNEAQ. V lost 1 base to trimming and J lost 2 bases; unmatched junction nucleotides: 6. This CDR3 is built from 16 residues. The CDR3 spells CASSLGGRTGNYGYTF. The CDR3 coding sequence is TGTGCCAGCAGCTTAGGGGGGAGGACAGGGAACTATGGCTACACCTTC. Full variable domain (rest looked up from reference TRBV7-8 and TRBJ1-2): GAGVSQSPRYKVAKRGQDVALRCDPISGHVSLFWYQQALGQGPEFLTYFQNEAQLDKSGLPSDRFFAERPEGSVSTLKIQRTQQEDSAVYLCASSLGGRTGNYGYTFGSGTRLTVV.

The chain joins TRBV30 to TRBJ1-2; TRBD1 agrees at 7 bases. The J segment lost 8 bases and the V segment lost 1 base, leaving 16 bases of the junction unmatched. CDR1 and CDR2 from the germline V gene are GTSNPN and SVGIG (reference sequence). The CDR3 covers 16 residues. As DNA, the CDR3 is TGTGCCTGGAGTGCTCTACTCGGACAGGCCGTTGGGGGCTACACCTTC. This gives the protein CAWSALLGQAVGGYTF. Complete variable domain (other parts from reference TRBV30 and TRBJ1-2): SQTIHQWPATLVQPVGSPLSLECTVEGTSNPNLYWYRQAAGRGLQLLFYSVGIGQISSEVPQNLSASRPQDRQFILSSKKLLLSDSGFYLCAWSALLGQAVGGYTFGSGTRLTVV.

The chain uses TRBV5-1 and TRBJ2-7; the match to TRBD2 covers 11 bases. The germline gives CDR1 SGHRS, CDR2 YFSETQ. The CDR3 covers 18 residues. J gave up 0 bases and V 3 bases, and 11 bases lay outside the gene matches. The DNA of the CDR3 is TGCGCCAGCAGCTGGGGACTAGCGGAGGACTACGGCTCCTACGAGCAGTACTTC. This sequence encodes CASSWGLAEDYGSYEQYF.

With respect to this clone: Other nucleotide sequences from this sample produce the same CDR3. The rearrangement uses TRBV5-1 and TRBJ2-3; D remains unclear. V shed 1 base and J shed 1 base, with 4 bases lying between them. In germline, CDR1 is SGHRS, CDR2 YFSETQ. The length of the CDR3 is 13 residues. The CDR3 DNA reads as TGCGCCAGCAGCTTGCGGCGCACAGATACGCAGTATTTT. Its translation is CASSLRRTDTQYF.